Following are 29 T cell receptor beta chains from one sample sequenced in a study of T-cell memory formation after mild COVID-19 (dated by TCRdb to the early 2020s). Library creation used 5' RACE. The reads were generated on an Illumina NovaSeq 6000. TCRdb reprocessing: public reads trimmed at Q25 with fastp, clones called with MiXCR, in-frame beta chains kept. Identical CDR3 protein sequences are pooled into one entry, listed with their most common genes and DNA. For this sample there are about 350,000 distinct CDR3 sequences; 14% appear just once. The ten top clones hold about 22% of the sample. Material: PBMCs or a T cell subset sorted from them (not recorded which). These receptor sequences come from a young man who had mild COVID-19 (a few samples of this study predate the infection). The sample titles of this study are shuffled in the database, so cell type and time point are left out; the donor was told from shared clones.

The sample holds many counts of this clonotype. The chain links TRBV5-1 to TRBJ2-7; D may be TRBD1 (5 bases). Looked up from germline, CDR1 is SGHRS and CDR2 is YFSETQ. With 4 bases removed from V and 3 bases from J, the gap between germline ends came to 14 bases. CDR3 length: 14 amino acids. Here the CDR3 DNA reads TGCGCCAGCAGCCAGGGTGGAACAGACTACGAGCAGTACTTC. Translating it yields CASSQGGTDYEQYF.

This clonotype was counted between two and nine times. This chain uses TRBV29-1 with TRBJ2-7, with D perhaps TRBD1 or TRBD2 (6 bases each). V was cut by 7 bases and J by 1 base, with 17 bases left in between. This CDR3 is 14 amino acids long. Looked up from germline, CDR1 is SQVTM and CDR2 is ANQGSEA. The CDR3 loop is CSATPGGRSYEQYF. CDR3 coding DNA: TGCAGCGCCACCCCCGGGGGCCGGTCCTACGAGCAGTACTTC.

This clonotype showed up just a few times. The CDR3 bases are TGTGCCAGCAGAAACAGCGGGGGGGCACCCCACAATGAGCAGTTCTTC. Translation: CASRNSGGAPHNEQFF. The rearrangement joins TRBV3-1 to TRBJ2-1, with 10 bases fitting TRBD2. With 6 bases clipped from V and 5 bases from J, the junction kept 10 bases outside the gene matches. CDR1 and CDR2 (germline): LGHDT, YNNKEL (reference sequence). The CDR3 is 16 amino acids.

This clonotype has at least ten counts. The chain links TRBV4-1 to TRBJ2-7, with D perhaps given as TRBD1 or TRBD2 (5 bases each). Germline V gene data show CDR1 as MGHRA and CDR2 as YSYEKL. V lost 6 bases and J 2 bases, leaving 26 bases between the germline ends. CDR3 length: 18 amino acids. CDR3 residues: CASSLHFRAGRVTYEQYV. CDR3 DNA: TGCGCCAGCAGTCTACACTTTCGAGCAGGGAGAGTAACCTACGAGCAGTACGTC.

There are a few counts of this clonotype. The chain links TRBV7-6 to TRBJ2-7; D is possibly TRBD1 or TRBD2 (6 bases each). Trimming removed 2 bases at V and 7 bases at J, with 12 bases between. The CDR3 spans 13 residues. CDR1 is SGHVS, CDR2 FNYEAQ, per germline. This CDR3 is CASSLQGGREQYF. Written as DNA, the CDR3 is TGTGCCAGCAGCTTACAAGGGGGGAGAGAGCAGTACTTC.

This clonotype showed up just a few times. The chain employs TRBV12-3 or TRBV12-4 and TRBJ2-7; D is possibly TRBD1 or TRBD2 (5 bases each). CDR3 length: 14 residues. The ends were cut back, 4 bases at V and 2 bases at J, with 12 bases in the middle. The CDR3 nucleotides are TGTGCCAGCAGTTCGGAGAGGGGAACCTACGAGCAGTACTTC. It codes for CASSSERGTYEQYF.

The CDR3 reads CASSQAAGARDTGELFF. The CDR3 DNA follows: TGCGCCAGCAGCCAGGCTGCAGGGGCCAGGGACACCGGGGAGCTGTTTTTT. The chain links TRBV4-1 to TRBJ2-2, with D possibly being TRBD1 (6 bases). The germline CDR1 and CDR2 sequences are MGHRA and YSYEKL. V shed 3 bases and J shed 3 bases, with 17 bases lying between them. The CDR3 length is 17 residues.

This clonotype occurred many times. The J gene is TRBJ2-1, the V gene TRBV7-2; 11 bases fit TRBD2. The length of the CDR3 is 14 residues. The junction had 5 bases not matched to a gene; V was cut back by 6 bases and J by 7 bases. Germline values: CDR1 SGHTA, CDR2 FQGNSA. The CDR3 DNA follows: TGTGCCAGCAGTCCTAGCGGGGGGCGTAATGAGCAGTTCTTC. This sequence encodes CASSPSGGRNEQFF.

This clonotype occurred once. The chain links TRBV7-6 to TRBJ2-5; D perhaps matches TRBD2 (5 bases). Germline V gives CDR1 SGHVS, CDR2 FNYEAQ. The CDR3 has 13 amino acids. V lost 7 bases and J lost 7, with 16 bases in between. As DNA, the CDR3 is TGTGCCAGCACCCCAAGAGGACTGGGGACCCAGTACTTC. Its protein is CASTPRGLGTQYF.

CDR3 coding DNA: TGTGCCAGCACCGCAGTCCTTGGAGGGAACACTGAAGCTTTCTTT. It is translated as CASTAVLGGNTEAFF. The J gene is TRBJ1-1, the V gene TRBV9; D call uncertain. The V and J ends lost 6 bases and 1 base respectively, with 16 bases between them. This CDR3 contains 15 residues. CDR1 SGDLS and CDR2 YYNGEE come from the germline V gene.

There are many counts of this clonotype. This CDR3 is CASSLAEYNEQFF. The CDR3 region has the DNA TGTGCCAGCAGCTTAGCCGAATACAATGAGCAGTTCTTC. The J gene is TRBJ2-1, the V gene TRBV7-2; D is unclear. The germline gives CDR1 SGHTA, CDR2 FQGNSA. Trimming took off 0 bases at V and 4 bases at J, with 4 bases between the two ends. CDR3 size: 13 residues.

The table lists this clonotype with a few counts. The V gene is TRBV20-1, the J gene TRBJ2-3; D is perhaps TRBD1 (7 bases). V was shortened by 7 bases and J by 4 bases, with 12 bases between the two germline ends. Germline CDR1 reads DFQATT; CDR2 reads SNEGSKA (reference sequence). This CDR3 is 12 amino acids long. The CDR3 spells CSGTGEADTQYF. CDR3 in DNA: TGCAGTGGTACAGGGGAGGCAGATACGCAGTATTTT.

This clonotype was seen a handful of times. V usage is TRBV7-2 and J usage is TRBJ1-1, with D unresolved. The CDR3 has 13 amino acids. Germline V lookup: CDR1 SGHTA, CDR2 FQGNSA. With 2 bases removed from V and 4 bases from J, the gap between germline ends came to 8 bases. The CDR3 DNA is TGTGCCAGCAGCTTATATGAGAGCACTGAAGCTTTCTTT. Residues: CASSLYESTEAFF. The variable domain in full, completed from reference TRBV7-2 and TRBJ1-1, reads GAGVSQSPSNKVTEKGKDVELRCDPISGHTALYWYRQSLGQGLEFLIYFQGNSAPDKSGLPSDRFSAERTGGSVSTLTIQRTQQEDSAVYLCASSLYESTEAFFGQGTRLTVV.

The chain uses TRBV6-2 or TRBV6-3 and TRBJ1-3; D possibly corresponds to TRBD1 (5 bases). The CDR3 has 13 amino acids. With 4 bases removed from V and 2 bases from J, the gap between germline ends came to 6 bases. Germline V gene sequence: CDR1 MNHEY, CDR2 SVGEGT. The CDR3 nucleotides read TGTGCCAGCAGTTCGGGGGCTGGAAACACCATATATTTT. Translating it yields CASSSGAGNTIYF.

This clonotype came up a few times. At one end the junction does not follow the germline gene, possibly because of a read error. V gene TRBV7-7 combines with J gene TRBJ2-1; D perhaps matches TRBD2 (5 bases). The germline gives CDR1 SSHAT, CDR2 FNYEAQ (reference sequence). The CDR3 runs 16 residues. DNA of the CDR3: TGTGCTAGCAGCTTAGAGAGGGCTGGCCCCCACAATGAGCAGTTCTTC. Amino acids: CASSLERAGPHNEQFF.

This clonotype turned up a few times. The chain combines TRBV6-5 with TRBJ2-3, with TRBD1 matching 7 bases. The ends lost 5 bases at V and 9 bases at J; junction bases unmatched: 5. This CDR3 is 12 amino acids long. In germline, CDR1 is MNHEY, CDR2 SVGAGI. The CDR3 loop is CASSADRATQYF. For the CDR3, the DNA is TGTGCCAGCAGTGCCGACAGGGCGACGCAGTATTTT.

This clonotype was detected many times. This chain connects TRBV2 to TRBJ2-1; 8 nucleotides agree with TRBD2. The trim removed 5 bases at V and 7 bases at J, leaving 13 bases unmatched. This CDR3 region has 16 residues. Germline CDR1 reads SNHLY; CDR2 reads FYNNEI. The CDR3 coding sequence is TGTGCCAGCAGTTATCCGGGACTAGGTGGGGTGAATGAGCAGTTCTTC. This sequence encodes CASSYPGLGGVNEQFF.

The chain combines TRBV28 with TRBJ2-6, with TRBD1 as a possible D gene (6 bases). The CDR3 has 16 residues. In germline, CDR1 is MDHEN, CDR2 SYDVKM. The V end was cut by 7 bases, the J end by 3 bases, with 16 bases between. The CDR3: CASNGQPLSGANVLTF. Written as DNA, the CDR3 is TGTGCCAGCAATGGACAGCCCCTGAGTGGGGCCAACGTCCTGACTTTC.

The chain has TRBV6-5 and TRBJ2-7, with D tentatively TRBD1 (5 bases). V was clipped by 2 bases and J by 2 bases, with 13 bases between them. Germline V gene data show CDR1 as MNHEY and CDR2 as SVGAGI. The CDR3 has 15 residues. This chain's CDR3 is CASSYPGKFPYEQYF. CDR3 sequence (DNA): TGTGCCAGCAGTTACCCAGGGAAGTTCCCCTACGAGCAGTACTTC.

The chain recombines TRBV6-2 or TRBV6-3 with TRBJ2-3; D perhaps matches TRBD1 (5 bases). V lost 6 bases to trimming and J lost 4 bases, with 11 bases between them. The germline V gene has CDR1 MNHEY and CDR2 SVGEGT. The CDR3 consists of 13 residues. CDR3 amino acids: CASSFAGSDTQYF. As DNA, the CDR3 is TGTGCCAGCAGCTTCGCAGGGTCAGATACGCAGTATTTT.

The chain uses TRBV28 and TRBJ1-5, with 8 positions matching TRBD1. The CDR3 covers 15 residues. J lost 4 bases, V lost 7 bases, and 9 bases had no gene match. The germline gives CDR1 MDHEN, CDR2 SYDVKM. The CDR3 DNA reads as TGTGCCAGCATCAACCTGGACAGGGTGAATCAGCCCCAGCATTTT. Translating gives CASINLDRVNQPQHF.

This clonotype was detected many times. The gene calls are TRBV12-3 or TRBV12-4 and TRBJ1-4; D gene uncertain. The CDR3 sequence is 14 residues long. Trimming took 6 bases from V and 2 from J, leaving 10 bases between them. DNA for the CDR3: TGTGCCAGCAGCCCTGTATCTACTAATGAAAAACTGTTTTTT. This codes for CASSPVSTNEKLFF.

V is TRBV5-1 and J is TRBJ1-1; no firm D call. This CDR3 is built from 12 residues. Per germline, CDR1 SGHRS and CDR2 YFSETQ. The V end lost 1 base, the J end lost 4 bases, and 5 bases lay between the germline ends. CDR3 in amino acids: CASSLTPTEAFF. CDR3 nucleotide sequence: TGCGCCAGCAGCTTGACCCCCACTGAAGCTTTCTTT. The complete variable domain, with remaining parts taken from reference TRBV5-1 and TRBJ1-1, reads KAGVTQTPRYLIKTRGQQVTLSCSPISGHRSVSWYQQTPGQGLQFLFEYFSETQRNKGNFPGRFSGRQFSNSRSEMNVSTLELGDSALYLCASSLTPTEAFFGQGTRLTVV.

The V and J genes are TRBV29-1 and TRBJ2-3, with D perhaps TRBD1 or TRBD2 (5 bases each). Trimming shortened V by 7 bases and J by 2 bases, and 19 bases separated the two germline ends. Germline-derived CDR1 and CDR2 are SQVTM and ANQGSEA. This CDR3 contains 15 residues. This CDR3 is CSAGLERTITDTQYF. DNA of the CDR3: TGCAGCGCAGGTCTCGAGCGGACAATCACAGATACGCAGTATTTT.

This clonotype was found a few times. CDR3 in amino acids: CASSLLVSGANVLTF. As DNA, the CDR3 is TGCGCCAGCAGCTTGTTGGTCTCTGGGGCCAACGTCCTGACTTTC. The chain has TRBV5-1 and TRBJ2-6; no firm D call. Trimming pared 1 base from V and 0 bases from J, leaving 5 bases between. The CDR3 sequence is 15 residues long. Germline CDR1 and CDR2: SGHRS and YFSETQ.

The CDR3, as DNA: TGTGCCAGCAGTGGATCGCCGGGGAACACTGAAGCTTTCTTT. It translates to CASSGSPGNTEAFF. This chain uses TRBV6-4 with TRBJ1-1, with D uncertain. The V gene's germline CDR1 is MRHNA and CDR2 SNTAGT. This CDR3 is built from 14 residues. The ends were cut back, 4 bases at V and 1 base at J, with 10 bases in the middle.

This clonotype was recorded a few times. The genes are TRBV4-3 and TRBJ1-1; 7 bases fit TRBD1. Germline loops: CDR1 LGHNA, CDR2 YSLEER. This CDR3 is built from 15 residues. V shed 4 bases, J shed 5 bases, and the junction held 10 bases outside the gene matches. The CDR3 nucleotides read TGCGCCAGCAGCCTCGTGGGCAGGGGGAGTACTGAAGCTTTCTTT. Its protein product is CASSLVGRGSTEAFF.

The chain combines TRBV3-1 with TRBJ2-7; unclear D gene. The V end lost 2 bases, the J end lost 3 bases, and 14 bases lay between the germline ends. Per germline, CDR1 LGHDT and CDR2 YNNKEL (reference sequence). The CDR3 spans 15 residues. CDR3 in amino acids: CASSQTQTLDYEQYF. CDR3 in DNA: TGTGCCAGCAGCCAAACACAGACTCTGGACTACGAGCAGTACTTC.

V usage is TRBV7-8 and J usage is TRBJ2-5, with 7 bases fitting TRBD2. CDR3 length: 16 residues. Trimming removed 0 bases from V and 3 bases from J; junction bases left unmatched: 7. CDR1 SGHVS and CDR2 FQNEAQ come from the germline V gene. DNA for the CDR3: TGTGCCAGCAGCTTAGCCGGGACTACCGAAAAAGAGACCCAGTACTTC. Translated, it gives CASSLAGTTEKETQYF.